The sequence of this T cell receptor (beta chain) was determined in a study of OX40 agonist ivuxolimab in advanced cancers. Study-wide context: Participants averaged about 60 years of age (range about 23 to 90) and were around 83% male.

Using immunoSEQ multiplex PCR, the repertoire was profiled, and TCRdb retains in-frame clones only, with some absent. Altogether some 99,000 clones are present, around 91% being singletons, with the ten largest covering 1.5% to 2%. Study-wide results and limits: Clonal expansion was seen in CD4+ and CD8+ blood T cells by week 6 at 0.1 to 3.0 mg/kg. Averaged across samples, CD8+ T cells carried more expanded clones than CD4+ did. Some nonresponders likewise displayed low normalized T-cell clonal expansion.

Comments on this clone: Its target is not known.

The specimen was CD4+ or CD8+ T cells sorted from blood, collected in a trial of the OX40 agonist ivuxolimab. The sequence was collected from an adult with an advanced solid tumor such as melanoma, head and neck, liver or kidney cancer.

The CDR3 nucleotides are TGCAGCGTTGTCGTGACAGGGTCGAACACCGGGGAGCTGTTTTTT. Its translation is CSVVVTGSNTGELFF. This sequence joins TRBV29-1 and TRBJ2-2; TRBD1 agrees at 7 bases. The CDR3 length is 15 residues. V shed 4 bases and J 0 bases; nucleotides not matched to a gene: 5. Looked up from germline, CDR1 is SQVTM and CDR2 is ANQGSEA.